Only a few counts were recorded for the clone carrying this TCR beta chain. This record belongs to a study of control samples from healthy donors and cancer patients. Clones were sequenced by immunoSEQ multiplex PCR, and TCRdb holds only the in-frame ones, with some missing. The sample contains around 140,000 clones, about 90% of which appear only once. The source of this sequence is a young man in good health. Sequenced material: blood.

The CDR3 region has the DNA TGTGCCAGCAGCAAGCCCCCCGGACTGAAAAACTCTGGGGCCAACGTCCTGACTTTC. It yields the protein CASSKPPGLKNSGANVLTF. V usage is TRBV21-1 and J usage is TRBJ2-6; the D call of TRBD2 is as the table states it, not checked on the DNA. TRBV21-1 is tagged as a pseudogene. The CDR3 spans 19 residues.